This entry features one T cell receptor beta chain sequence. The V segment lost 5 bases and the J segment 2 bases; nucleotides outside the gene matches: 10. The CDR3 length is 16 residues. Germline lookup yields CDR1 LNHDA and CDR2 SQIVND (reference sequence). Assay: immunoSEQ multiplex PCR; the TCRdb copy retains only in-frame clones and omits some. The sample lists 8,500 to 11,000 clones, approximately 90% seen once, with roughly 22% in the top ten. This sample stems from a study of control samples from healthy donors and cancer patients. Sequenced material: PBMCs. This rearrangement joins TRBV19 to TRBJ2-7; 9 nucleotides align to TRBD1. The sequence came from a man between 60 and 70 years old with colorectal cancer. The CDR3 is CASSDPGGQGTYEQYF. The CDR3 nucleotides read TGTGCCAGTAGTGATCCTGGGGGACAGGGTACCTACGAGCAGTACTTC.